Listed below are T cell receptor beta chains from one sample, sequenced in a study of blood T cells in healthy people across ages. TCRdb processed the 5' RACE reads anew with MiXCR; each CDR3 protein has one entry. The table has about a million distinct CDR3 sequences, roughly two fifths seen once. Sequenced material: blood. The receptors stem from a man aged 18 to 29 in good health. The CDR3 runs from the conserved cysteine through the conserved F or W. The order of the fields is V gene, J gene, clone size, D gene, CDR3 DNA, CDR3 protein. D genes are given only for firm matches. Size values are once, few and many counts, or a class for expanded clones, and some rows have none.

v_gene: TRBV4-2; j_gene: TRBJ1-1; abundance: few; d_gene: -; CDR3nt: TGTGCCAGCAGCCAGAAACCACAGGCAGCGTACGAGAACACTGAAGCTTTCTTT; CDR3aa: CASSQKPQAAYENTEAFF
v_gene: TRBV10-3; j_gene: TRBJ2-5; abundance: -; d_gene: -; CDR3nt: TGTGCCATCAGTGAATCGGTAGCTGTCAATGAGCAGTACTTC; CDR3aa: CAISESVAVNEQYF
v_gene: TRBV5-1; j_gene: TRBJ2-7; abundance: -; d_gene: TRBD1; CDR3nt: TGCGCCAGCAGCTTGTTCGGGACAGTTGTCGGCGAGCAGTACTTC; CDR3aa: CASSLFGTVVGEQYF
v_gene: TRBV29-1; j_gene: TRBJ2-5; abundance: few; d_gene: -; CDR3nt: TGCAGCGTTGAACCGGGGTCGGAGACCCAGTACTTC; CDR3aa: CSVEPGSETQYF
v_gene: TRBV12-3/TRBV12-4; j_gene: TRBJ2-5; abundance: -; d_gene: -; CDR3nt: TGTGCCAGCAGTTTAAATGCGGAAGAGACCCAGTACTTC; CDR3aa: CASSLNAEETQYF
v_gene: TRBV12-3/TRBV12-4; j_gene: TRBJ1-2; abundance: -; d_gene: -; CDR3nt: TGTGCCAGCAGCGCCCCTCGAGTACGGGATGGCTACACCTTC; CDR3aa: CASSAPRVRDGYTF
v_gene: TRBV4-2; j_gene: TRBJ2-7; abundance: -; d_gene: -; CDR3nt: TGTGCCAGCAGCCAAGATTATTCCGGGTCGGACGAGCAGTACTTC; CDR3aa: CASSQDYSGSDEQYF
v_gene: TRBV4-2; j_gene: TRBJ1-3; abundance: -; d_gene: -; CDR3nt: TGTGCCAGCAGCCAAGCAGGAGGAGGTGGAAACACCATATATTTT; CDR3aa: CASSQAGGGGNTIYF
v_gene: TRBV5-1; j_gene: TRBJ1-5; abundance: -; d_gene: -; CDR3nt: TGCGCCAGCAGCATCGACAGCTCCAATCAGCCCCAGCATTTT; CDR3aa: CASSIDSSNQPQHF
v_gene: TRBV7-2; j_gene: TRBJ1-5; abundance: many; d_gene: TRBD1; CDR3nt: TGTGCCAGCAGCCGAACAGGGGGCGGCAATCAGCCCCAGCATTTT; CDR3aa: CASSRTGGGNQPQHF
v_gene: TRBV20-1; j_gene: TRBJ1-5; abundance: -; d_gene: TRBD1; CDR3nt: TGCAGTGCCCCATTGGCGACAGGGGGCAATCAGCCCCAGCATTTT; CDR3aa: CSAPLATGGNQPQHF
v_gene: TRBV7-6; j_gene: TRBJ2-3; abundance: few; d_gene: -; CDR3nt: TGTGCCAGCAGCTTAGTTTCGGGGTCCCGTGGCGCAGATACGCAGTATTTT; CDR3aa: CASSLVSGSRGADTQYF
v_gene: TRBV6-1; j_gene: TRBJ2-7; abundance: -; d_gene: -; CDR3nt: TGTGCCAGCACTTTTTTGACACAGCGGCCATACGAGCAGTACTTC; CDR3aa: CASTFLTQRPYEQYF
v_gene: TRBV11-3; j_gene: TRBJ2-1; abundance: -; d_gene: -; CDR3nt: TGTGCCAGCAGCCTTAGGGTAATCGATGAGCAGTTCTTC; CDR3aa: CASSLRVIDEQFF
v_gene: TRBV12-3/TRBV12-4; j_gene: TRBJ1-1; abundance: -; d_gene: -; CDR3nt: TGTGCCAGCAGTTTAGGGGATTCGACTGGAGCTTTCTTT; CDR3aa: CASSLGDSTGAFF
v_gene: TRBV20-1; j_gene: TRBJ1-1; abundance: few; d_gene: TRBD1; CDR3nt: TGCAGTGCTAGGGAGGGAACAGGGGGCGCTTCTGAAGCTTTCTTT; CDR3aa: CSAREGTGGASEAFF
v_gene: TRBV2; j_gene: TRBJ1-2; abundance: -; d_gene: -; CDR3nt: TGTGCCAGCAGGGAGGACACCAACTATGGCTACACCTTC; CDR3aa: CASREDTNYGYTF
v_gene: TRBV10-3; j_gene: TRBJ2-5; abundance: -; d_gene: -; CDR3nt: TGTGCCATCACCGAGAGAACGCAAGAGACCCAGTACTTC; CDR3aa: CAITERTQETQYF
v_gene: TRBV7-2; j_gene: TRBJ1-1; abundance: -; d_gene: -; CDR3nt: TGTGCCAGCAGCTCAGACTACAACACTGAAGCTTTCTTT; CDR3aa: CASSSDYNTEAFF